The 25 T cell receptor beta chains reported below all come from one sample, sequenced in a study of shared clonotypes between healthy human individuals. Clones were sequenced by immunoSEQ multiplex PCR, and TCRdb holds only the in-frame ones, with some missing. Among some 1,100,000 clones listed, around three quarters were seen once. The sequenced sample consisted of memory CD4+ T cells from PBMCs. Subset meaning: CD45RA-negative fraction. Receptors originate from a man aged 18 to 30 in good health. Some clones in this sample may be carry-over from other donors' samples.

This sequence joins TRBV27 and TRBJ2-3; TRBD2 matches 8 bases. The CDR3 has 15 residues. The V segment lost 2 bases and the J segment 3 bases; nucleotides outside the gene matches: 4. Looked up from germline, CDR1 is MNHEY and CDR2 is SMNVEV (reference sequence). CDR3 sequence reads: CASSLSGGWTDTQYF. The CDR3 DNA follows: TGTGCCAGCAGTTTAAGCGGGGGTTGGACAGATACGCAGTATTTT.

The DNA for the CDR3 is TGTGCCAGCAGCGTACTCACACAGGGGGATGAGCAGTTCTTC. This codes for CASSVLTQGDEQFF. This sequence joins TRBV9 and TRBJ2-1; 8 bases line up with TRBD1. The germline V gene encodes CDR1 SGDLS and CDR2 YYNGEE. J gave up 8 bases and V 1 base, and 5 bases lay outside the gene matches. The CDR3 runs to 14 residues.

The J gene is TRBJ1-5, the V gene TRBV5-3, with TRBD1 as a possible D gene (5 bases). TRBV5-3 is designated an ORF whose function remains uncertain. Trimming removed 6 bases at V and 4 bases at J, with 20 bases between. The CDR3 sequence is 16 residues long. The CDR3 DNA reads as TGTGCCAGAACCCCTGCGACCCGGGGCCCTAATCAGCCCCAGCATTTT. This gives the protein CARTPATRGPNQPQHF.

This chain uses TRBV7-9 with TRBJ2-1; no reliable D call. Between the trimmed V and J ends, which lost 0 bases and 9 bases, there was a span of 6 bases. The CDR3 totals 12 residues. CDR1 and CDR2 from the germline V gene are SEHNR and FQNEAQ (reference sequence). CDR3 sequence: CASSLAWGEQFF. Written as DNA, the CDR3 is TGTGCCAGCAGCTTAGCTTGGGGTGAGCAGTTCTTC.

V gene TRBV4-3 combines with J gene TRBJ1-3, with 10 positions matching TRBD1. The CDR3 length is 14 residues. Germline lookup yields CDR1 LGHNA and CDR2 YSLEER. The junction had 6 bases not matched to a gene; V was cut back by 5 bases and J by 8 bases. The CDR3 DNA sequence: TGCGCCAGCAGCGAGGCGGGGACAGGGGACACCATATATTTT. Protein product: CASSEAGTGDTIYF.

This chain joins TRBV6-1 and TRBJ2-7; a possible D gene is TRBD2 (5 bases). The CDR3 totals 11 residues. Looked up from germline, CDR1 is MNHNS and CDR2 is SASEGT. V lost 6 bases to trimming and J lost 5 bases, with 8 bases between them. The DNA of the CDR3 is TGTGCCAGCAGCCTCGGGGACGAGCAGTACTTC. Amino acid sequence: CASSLGDEQYF.

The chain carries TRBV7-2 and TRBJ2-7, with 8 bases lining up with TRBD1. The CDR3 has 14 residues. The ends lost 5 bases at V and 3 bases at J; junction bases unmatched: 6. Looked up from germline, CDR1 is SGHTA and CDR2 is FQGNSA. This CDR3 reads CASSTGGLFYEQYF. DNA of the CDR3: TGTGCCAGCAGCACAGGGGGGTTGTTCTACGAGCAGTACTTC.

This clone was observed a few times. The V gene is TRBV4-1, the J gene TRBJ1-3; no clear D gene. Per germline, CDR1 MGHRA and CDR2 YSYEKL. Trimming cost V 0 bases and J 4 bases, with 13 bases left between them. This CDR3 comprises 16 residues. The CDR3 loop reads CASSQEWAGEGNTIYF. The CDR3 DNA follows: TGCGCCAGCAGCCAAGAATGGGCAGGAGAAGGAAACACCATATATTTT.

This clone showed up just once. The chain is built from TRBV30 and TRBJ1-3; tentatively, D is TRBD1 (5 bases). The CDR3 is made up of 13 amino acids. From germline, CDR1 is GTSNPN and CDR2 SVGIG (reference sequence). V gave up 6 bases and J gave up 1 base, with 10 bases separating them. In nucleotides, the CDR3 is TGTGCCTGTACAGGTAGTTCTGGAAACACCATATATTTT. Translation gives CACTGSSGNTIYF.

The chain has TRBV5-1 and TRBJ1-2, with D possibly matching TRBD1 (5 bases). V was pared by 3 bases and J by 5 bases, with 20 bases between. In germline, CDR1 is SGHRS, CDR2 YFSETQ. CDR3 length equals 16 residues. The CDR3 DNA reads TGCGCCAGCAGCTCCAACCCTGACAGATCCCGGTATGGCTACACCTTC. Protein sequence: CASSSNPDRSRYGYTF. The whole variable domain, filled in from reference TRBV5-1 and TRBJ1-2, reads KAGVTQTPRYLIKTRGQQVTLSCSPISGHRSVSWYQQTPGQGLQFLFEYFSETQRNKGNFPGRFSGRQFSNSRSEMNVSTLELGDSALYLCASSSNPDRSRYGYTFGSGTRLTVV.

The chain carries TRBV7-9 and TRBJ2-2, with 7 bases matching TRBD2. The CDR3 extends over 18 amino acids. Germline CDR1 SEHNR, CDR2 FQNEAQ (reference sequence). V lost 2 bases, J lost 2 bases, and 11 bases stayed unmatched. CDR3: CASSLSLTGTINTGELFF. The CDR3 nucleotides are TGTGCCAGCAGCTTAAGTTTAACTGGGACTATCAACACCGGGGAGCTGTTTTTT.

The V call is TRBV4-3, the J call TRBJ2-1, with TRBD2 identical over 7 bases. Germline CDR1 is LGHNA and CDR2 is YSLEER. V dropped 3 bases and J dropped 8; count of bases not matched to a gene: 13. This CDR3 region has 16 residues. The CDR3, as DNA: TGCGCCAGCAGCCACACGACTAGCCCGTATTTCGATGAGCAGTTCTTC. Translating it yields CASSHTTSPYFDEQFF.

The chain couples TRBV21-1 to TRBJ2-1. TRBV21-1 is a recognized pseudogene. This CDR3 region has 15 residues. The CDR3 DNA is TGTGCCAGCGGACCATTAGCCGGAGACTACAATGAGCAGTTCTTC. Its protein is CASGPLAGDYNEQFF.

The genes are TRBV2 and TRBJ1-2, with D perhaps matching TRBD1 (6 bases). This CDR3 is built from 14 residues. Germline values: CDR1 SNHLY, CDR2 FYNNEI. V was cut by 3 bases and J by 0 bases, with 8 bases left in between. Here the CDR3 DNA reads TGTGCCAGCAGTGAGAACAGGGCTAACTATGGCTACACCTTC. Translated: CASSENRANYGYTF. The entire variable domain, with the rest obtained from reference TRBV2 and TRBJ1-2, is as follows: EPEVTQTPSHQVTQMGQEVILRCVPISNHLYFYWYRQILGQKVEFLVSFYNNEISEKSEIFDDQFSVERPDGSNFTLKIRSTKLEDSAMYFCASSENRANYGYTFGSGTRLTVV.

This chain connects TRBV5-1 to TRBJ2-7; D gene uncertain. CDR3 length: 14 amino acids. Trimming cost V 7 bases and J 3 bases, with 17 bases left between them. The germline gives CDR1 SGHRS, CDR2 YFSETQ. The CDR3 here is CASRSLGNLYEQYF. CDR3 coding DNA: TGCGCCAGCCGTAGTTTGGGGAACCTCTACGAGCAGTACTTC.

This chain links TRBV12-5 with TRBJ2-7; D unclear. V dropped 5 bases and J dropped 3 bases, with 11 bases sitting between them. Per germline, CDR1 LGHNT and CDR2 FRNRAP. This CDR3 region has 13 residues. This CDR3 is CASGTRPGYEQYF. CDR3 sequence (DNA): TGTGCTAGTGGTACCCGACCGGGCTACGAGCAGTACTTC.

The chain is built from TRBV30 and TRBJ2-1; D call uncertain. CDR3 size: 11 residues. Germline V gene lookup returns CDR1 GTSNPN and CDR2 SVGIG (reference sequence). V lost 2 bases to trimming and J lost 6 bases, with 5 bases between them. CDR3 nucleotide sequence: TGTGCCTGGAGTACAGTCAATGAGCAGTTCTTC. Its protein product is CAWSTVNEQFF. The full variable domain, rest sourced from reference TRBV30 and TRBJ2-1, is SQTIHQWPATLVQPVGSPLSLECTVEGTSNPNLYWYRQAAGRGLQLLFYSVGIGQISSEVPQNLSASRPQDRQFILSSKKLLLSDSGFYLCAWSTVNEQFFGPGTRLTVL.

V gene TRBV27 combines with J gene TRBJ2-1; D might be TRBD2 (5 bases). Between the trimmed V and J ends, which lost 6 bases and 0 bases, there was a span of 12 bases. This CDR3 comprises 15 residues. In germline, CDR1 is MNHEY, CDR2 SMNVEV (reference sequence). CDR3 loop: CASRPSGSSYNEQFF. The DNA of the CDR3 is TGTGCCAGCAGACCAAGCGGAAGCTCCTACAATGAGCAGTTCTTC.

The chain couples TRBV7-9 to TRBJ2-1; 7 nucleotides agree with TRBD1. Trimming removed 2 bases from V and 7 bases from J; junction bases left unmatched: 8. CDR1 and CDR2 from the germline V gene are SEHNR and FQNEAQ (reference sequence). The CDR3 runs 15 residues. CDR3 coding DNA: TGTGCCAGCAGCTTAAGACAGGGTTCCGAGAATGAGCAGTTCTTC. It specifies CASSLRQGSENEQFF.

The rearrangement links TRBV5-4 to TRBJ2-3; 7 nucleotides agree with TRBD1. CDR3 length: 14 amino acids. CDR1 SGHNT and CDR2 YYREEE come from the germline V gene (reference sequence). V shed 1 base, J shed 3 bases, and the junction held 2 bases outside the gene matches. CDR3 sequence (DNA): TGTGCCAGCAGCTTGAACAGGGGTACAGATACGCAGTATTTT. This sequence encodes CASSLNRGTDTQYF. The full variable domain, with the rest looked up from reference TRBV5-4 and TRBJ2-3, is ETGVTQSPTHLIKTRGQQVTLRCSSQSGHNTVSWYQQALGQGPQFIFQYYREEENGRGNFPPRFSGLQFPNYSSELNVNALELDDSALYLCASSLNRGTDTQYFGPGTRLTVL.

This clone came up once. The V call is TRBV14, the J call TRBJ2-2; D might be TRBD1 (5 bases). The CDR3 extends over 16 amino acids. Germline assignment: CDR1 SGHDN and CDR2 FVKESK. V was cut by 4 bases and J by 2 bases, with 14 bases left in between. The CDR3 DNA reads TGTGCCAGCAGCCGGTTCTGGACAAGCAACACCGGGGAGCTGTTTTTT. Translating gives CASSRFWTSNTGELFF. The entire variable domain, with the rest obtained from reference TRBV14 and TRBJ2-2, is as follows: EAGVTQFPSHSVIEKGQTVTLRCDPISGHDNLYWYRRVMGKEIKFLLHFVKESKQDESGMPNNRFLAERTGGTYSTLKVQPAELEDSGVYFCASSRFWTSNTGELFFGEGSRLTVL.

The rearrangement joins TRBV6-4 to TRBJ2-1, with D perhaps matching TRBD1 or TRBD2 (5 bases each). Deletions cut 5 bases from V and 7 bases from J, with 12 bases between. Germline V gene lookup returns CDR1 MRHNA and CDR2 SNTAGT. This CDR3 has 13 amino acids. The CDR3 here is CASSQGPANEQFF. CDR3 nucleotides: TGTGCCAGCAGTCAGGGACCCGCGAATGAGCAGTTCTTC.

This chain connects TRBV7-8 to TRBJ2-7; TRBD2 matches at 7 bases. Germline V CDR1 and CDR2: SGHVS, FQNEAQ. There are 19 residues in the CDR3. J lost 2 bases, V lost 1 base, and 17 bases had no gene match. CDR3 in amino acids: CASSLGRMRPAGIPYEQYF. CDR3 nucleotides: TGTGCCAGCAGCTTAGGGAGGATGAGGCCAGCGGGAATCCCCTACGAGCAGTACTTC.

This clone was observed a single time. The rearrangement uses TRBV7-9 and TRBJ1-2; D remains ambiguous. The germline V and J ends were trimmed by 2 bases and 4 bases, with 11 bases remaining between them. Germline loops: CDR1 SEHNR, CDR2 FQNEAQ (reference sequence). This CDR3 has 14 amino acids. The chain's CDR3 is CASSLQGKGYGYTF. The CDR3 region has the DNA TGTGCCAGCAGCTTACAAGGGAAAGGCTATGGCTACACCTTC.

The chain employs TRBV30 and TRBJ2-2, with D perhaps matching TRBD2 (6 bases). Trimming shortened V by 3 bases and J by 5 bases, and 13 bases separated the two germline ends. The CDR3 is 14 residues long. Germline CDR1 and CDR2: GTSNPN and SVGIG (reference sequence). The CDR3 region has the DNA TGTGCCTGGAGACGCGGAGGGCGTACCGGGGAGCTGTTTTTT. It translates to CAWRRGGRTGELFF.